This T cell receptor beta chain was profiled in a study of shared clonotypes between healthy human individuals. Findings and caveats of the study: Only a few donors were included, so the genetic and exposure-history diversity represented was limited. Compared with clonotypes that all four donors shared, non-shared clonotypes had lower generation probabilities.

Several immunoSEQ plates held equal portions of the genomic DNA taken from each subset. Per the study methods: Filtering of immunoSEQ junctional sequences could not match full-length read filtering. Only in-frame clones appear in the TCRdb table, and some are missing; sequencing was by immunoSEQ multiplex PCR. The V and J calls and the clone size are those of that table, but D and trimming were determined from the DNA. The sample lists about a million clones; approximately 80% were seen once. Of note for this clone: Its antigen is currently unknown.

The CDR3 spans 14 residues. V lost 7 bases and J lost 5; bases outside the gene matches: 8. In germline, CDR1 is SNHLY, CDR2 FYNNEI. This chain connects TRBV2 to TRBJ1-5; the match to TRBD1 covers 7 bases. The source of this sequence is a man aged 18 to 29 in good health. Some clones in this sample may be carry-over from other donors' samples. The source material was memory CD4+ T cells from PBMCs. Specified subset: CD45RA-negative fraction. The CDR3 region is CASNPTGNYQPQHF. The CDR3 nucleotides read TGTGCCAGCAACCCGACAGGGAATTATCAGCCCCAGCATTTT.